This T cell receptor (beta chain) was observed in a study of OX40 agonist ivuxolimab in advanced cancers. Overall study context: Three patients, one with hepatocellular carcinoma and two with cutaneous melanoma, achieved partial responses.

Whole-study findings and limits: Partial responders at 0.1-3.0 mg/kg showed near-lowest clonal expansion.

V was clipped by 5 bases and J by 5 bases, with 15 bases between them. In germline, CDR1 is SEHNR, CDR2 FQNEAQ (reference sequence). CDR3 length: 14 amino acids. A note on this clone: Antigen: not known.

Only in-frame clones appear in the TCRdb table, and some are missing; sequencing was by immunoSEQ multiplex PCR. This sample has 45,000 to 65,000 clones, with about 90% found just once. The receptor was isolated from an adult with an advanced solid tumor such as melanoma, head and neck, liver or kidney cancer. Material: CD4+ or CD8+ T cells sorted from blood, obtained in a trial of the OX40 agonist ivuxolimab. The chain combines TRBV7-9 with TRBJ2-5; tentatively, D is TRBD2 (5 bases). CDR3 nucleotide sequence: TGTGCCAGCAGCCACCGACTATTTCCGGAGACCCAGTACTTC. Protein: CASSHRLFPETQYF.